The present T cell receptor (beta chain) was sequenced within a study of T cell responses to AZD1222 COVID-19 vaccine (dated by TCRdb to 2020 to 2022). Study-wide context: Because spike-specific TCR depth and breadth did not differ between the two schedules, AZD1222 recipients who got a second dose at roughly 4 weeks were pooled with those who got a second dose at roughly 12 weeks. TCR sequencing covered fewer than 250 trial participants: 200 to 220 given two doses of AZD1222 and some 25 given two doses of MenACWY control vaccine. Trial participants were enrolled by age into subgroups of 18-55, 56-69 and 70-plus years, and around 150, 28 and 57 TCR-sequenced participants, respectively, were included in these subgroups.

The CDR3 regions of human TCRbeta chains were analyzed by immunosequencing. Turning to the authors' computational methods: TCRs in the repertoires were compared against a reference library of SARS-CoV-2-specific TCRs that had been generated with the MIRA antigen-specificity platform. Breadth was defined as the fraction of unique TCRs that were SARS-CoV-2-associated. Depth was defined as the fraction of total T cells that were SARS-CoV-2-associated. Using the MIRA data, each spike-specific TCR was mapped to the spike region that the TCR reacts to and placed in a CD4 or CD8 class. Log10-transformed breadth and depth values were compared by one-way ANOVA with Sidak's multiple comparisons tests. Sourced from immuneACCESS, this table was stored by TCRdb with only in-frame sequences that have V and J called. A share of the clones is absent; for the studies checked, an unresolved V gene accounts for under half, and the remainder has no known explanation. That table supplies the V and J calls and clone size; D and trimming were determined from the DNA. This sample comprises 85,000 to 110,000 clones, 75% to 95% of them detected only once. The ten largest clones add up to 35% to 50% of the sample.

V is cut by 3 bases and J by 5 bases, and the space between the germline ends is 9 bases. CDR1 and CDR2 were assigned from the germline V gene as KGHDR and SFDVKD. From the cysteine through the phenylalanine, the CDR3 covers 14 amino acids. The read is trimmed to its CDR3 DNA, 42 bases read in frame from base 1. Broad study findings and their caveats: Conclusions about previously exposed vaccinees are limited because only a handful of AZD1222 recipients were SARS-CoV-2 seropositive at baseline. Reportedly, close to half of the unique spike-specific TCRs recognized epitopes lying outside the regions that are mutated in the B.1.351 and B.1.1.7 variants. The 56-69-year group was small, and its depth increase did not reach significance, likely because of low power. Spike-specific TCR breadth and depth rose significantly after two AZD1222 doses compared with day 0 and with MenACWY recipients. Because no samples from the day 14 peak response were available, repertoires could be characterized only after the peak T cell response. Participants were mostly white British, with more females than males. The authors suggested clonal diversity may have been underestimated. CD4 TCRs associated with the vaccine covered the entire spike protein, and the dominant responses were in regions 160-218 and 743-854.

To note about this clone: Its binding antigen is unknown. Qualities for individual bases were not recorded, and no much larger clone is one base off.

The time point label, read with the paper, signifies: baseline before first vaccination. The vaccinee samples were drawn from two UK trials, COV001 and COV002, one of which was a single-blind randomized controlled phase 2/3 trial testing AZD1222 (ChAdOx1 nCoV-19) in healthy adults. For TCRbeta chain sequencing, PBMC samples were collected from trial participants at day 0 and at day 28 after the second dose. This specimen consisted of peripheral blood, obtained on day 0 of AZD1222 vaccination. This receptor was identified in an adult in good health. Here the chain combines TRBV24-1 and TRBJ1-4; no D gene call is confident. The DNA sequence is given as TGTGCCACCAGTGATGTAGGTTTAAATGAAAAACTGTTTTTT. It translates to CATSDVGLNEKLFF.